This TCR beta chain was recorded in a study of cytomegalovirus exposure and HLA in healthy donors. Points from the study as a whole: Further analysis was carried out later, and it showed several of the most significant clusters appearing linked to common viral pathogens. Previously analyzed data showed that most TCR beta V segments were productive at a frequency of about 87% or about 30%.

The PCR had 60 Vbeta and 13 Jbeta primers. Clones were read by immunoSEQ multiplex PCR, and TCRdb kept only the in-frame ones, dropping some. Here the sample spans approximately 90,000 clones, 60% to 80% being singletons. In regard to this clone: What it binds is not known.

This CDR3 spans 18 amino acids. Germline assignment: CDR1 MNHEY and CDR2 SMNVEV (reference sequence). The ends were cut back, 7 bases at V and 1 base at J, with 22 bases in the middle. Sequenced input: PBMCs. This sequence originates from a man between 25 and 39 years old in good health and CMV-seronegative. The V call is TRBV27, the J call TRBJ2-2, with a possible D match to TRBD2 (7 bases). CDR3 in amino acids: CASTTPRGGIRNTGELFF. The DNA of the CDR3 is TGTGCCAGCACCACCCCCAGGGGAGGGATACGGAACACCGGGGAGCTGTTTTTT.